The rows below give T cell receptor beta chains drawn from one sample of a study of neoadjuvant anti-PD-1 for oral cavity cancer. The method was immunoSEQ multiplex PCR; TCRdb's version includes in-frame clones alone and lacks a portion of them. The repertoire has 55,000 to 80,000 clones, around 85% of them found once; the top ten carry roughly 2.9%. Sequences were derived from PBMCs, sampled after nivolumab (anti-PD-1) treatment. Source of these receptors: a person aged 35 to 85 with oral cavity squamous cell carcinoma. Each CDR3 is given with its conserved first and last residue. D genes are given only for firm matches. Where a row states a size, it is once, few, many or the class of an expanded clone; other rows omit it.

d_gene: TRBD1; abundance: -; v_gene: TRBV11-2; j_gene: TRBJ2-7; CDR3nt: TGTGCCAGCAGCTTAGTACAGGGGGCAGGTTACGAGCAGTACTTC; CDR3aa: CASSLVQGAGYEQYF
d_gene: TRBD1; abundance: -; v_gene: TRBV27; j_gene: TRBJ2-7; CDR3nt: TGTGCCAGCAGTTTCCTCCCTGGTGCGGGACAGGGATACGAGCAGTACTTC; CDR3aa: CASSFLPGAGQGYEQYF
d_gene: TRBD1; abundance: -; v_gene: TRBV7-2; j_gene: TRBJ2-7; CDR3nt: TGTGCCAGCAGCTTAGCACTGTGGTGGGCCGGACAGGGAAGCGAGCAGTACTTC; CDR3aa: CASSLALWWAGQGSEQYF
d_gene: TRBD2; abundance: -; v_gene: TRBV27; j_gene: TRBJ2-2; CDR3nt: TGTGCCAGCAGTTCCGCCCCCCCGCGGGAGATAGAAACCGGGGAGCTGTTTTTT; CDR3aa: CASSSAPPREIETGELFF
d_gene: -; abundance: -; v_gene: TRBV28; j_gene: TRBJ1-1; CDR3nt: TGTGCCAGCAATGGGCAGAACACTGAAGCTTTCTTT; CDR3aa: CASNGQNTEAFF
d_gene: TRBD2; abundance: -; v_gene: TRBV9; j_gene: TRBJ2-3; CDR3nt: TGTGCCAGCAGCCCCCGGGACTACCTGGATACGCAGTATTTT; CDR3aa: CASSPRDYLDTQYF
d_gene: -; abundance: -; v_gene: TRBV27; j_gene: TRBJ1-1; CDR3nt: TGTGCCAGCAGTTTAGGGGGAAGGACTGAAGCTTTCTTT; CDR3aa: CASSLGGRTEAFF
d_gene: -; abundance: -; v_gene: TRBV9; j_gene: TRBJ2-2; CDR3nt: TGTGCCAGCAGCGTAGAAAGGACTTGGAGGGGTGGGGAGCTGTTTTTT; CDR3aa: CASSVERTWRGGELFF
d_gene: -; abundance: -; v_gene: TRBV11-2; j_gene: TRBJ2-7; CDR3nt: TGTGCCAGCAGCTTAGGACTGGGGGACGGAGAGCAGTACTTC; CDR3aa: CASSLGLGDGEQYF
d_gene: -; abundance: -; v_gene: TRBV7-8; j_gene: TRBJ2-7; CDR3nt: TGTGCCAGCAGCTTATCAACAGTGACGGGCTACGAGCAGTACTTC; CDR3aa: CASSLSTVTGYEQYF
d_gene: -; abundance: -; v_gene: TRBV19; j_gene: TRBJ1-5; CDR3nt: TGTGCCAGTAGTCCGTCCGGACACGATCAGCCCCAGCATTTT; CDR3aa: CASSPSGHDQPQHF
d_gene: -; abundance: -; v_gene: TRBV11-2; j_gene: TRBJ2-6; CDR3nt: TGTGCCAGCAGCCCAATTCACAGGGCCTCTGGGGCCAACGTCCTGACTTTC; CDR3aa: CASSPIHRASGANVLTF
d_gene: -; abundance: -; v_gene: TRBV13; j_gene: TRBJ2-7; CDR3nt: TGTGCCAGCAGCTCACGGGGACTGCCAACCTACGAGCAGTACTTC; CDR3aa: CASSSRGLPTYEQYF
d_gene: TRBD2; abundance: once; v_gene: TRBV27; j_gene: TRBJ2-7; CDR3nt: TGTGCCAGCGCAGCGGTATCGGGGGGTCCCTACGAGCAGTACTTC; CDR3aa: CASAAVSGGPYEQYF
d_gene: -; abundance: -; v_gene: TRBV2; j_gene: TRBJ1-1; CDR3nt: TGTGCCAGCGGGAGAGGGGGCACTGAAGCTTTCTTT; CDR3aa: CASGRGGTEAFF
d_gene: -; abundance: -; v_gene: TRBV28; j_gene: TRBJ2-7; CDR3nt: TGTGCCAGCAGTTTTTCGATACCCTACGAGCAGTACTTC; CDR3aa: CASSFSIPYEQYF
d_gene: -; abundance: -; v_gene: TRBV5-1; j_gene: TRBJ2-5; CDR3nt: TGCGCCAGCAGCTTGGACAACGGGGAGACCCAGTACTTC; CDR3aa: CASSLDNGETQYF
d_gene: TRBD1; abundance: few; v_gene: TRBV11-2; j_gene: TRBJ2-2; CDR3nt: TGTGCCAGCAGCTTAGCTTTGGGACAGGGGGGTTCCGGGGAGCTGTTTTTT; CDR3aa: CASSLALGQGGSGELFF
d_gene: TRBD1; abundance: once; v_gene: TRBV7-8; j_gene: TRBJ2-6; CDR3nt: TGTGCCAGCAGCTTCGCCGGGACAGCGATCTCTGGGGCCAACGTCCTGACTTTC; CDR3aa: CASSFAGTAISGANVLTF
d_gene: -; abundance: -; v_gene: TRBV6-4; j_gene: TRBJ2-7; CDR3nt: TGTGCCAGCAGTGACGGCGAGCGCTCAACCTACGAGCAGTACTTC; CDR3aa: CASSDGERSTYEQYF
d_gene: -; abundance: once; v_gene: TRBV27; j_gene: TRBJ2-3; CDR3nt: TGTGCCAGCAGTTCGCCGACTTATACTAGCACAGATACGCAGTATTTT; CDR3aa: CASSSPTYTSTDTQYF
d_gene: -; abundance: -; v_gene: TRBV5-5; j_gene: TRBJ1-5; CDR3nt: TGTGCCAGCAGCCAGGCTTCGTGGCCCCCCAATCAGCCCCAGCATTTT; CDR3aa: CASSQASWPPNQPQHF
d_gene: -; abundance: -; v_gene: TRBV5-5; j_gene: TRBJ2-7; CDR3nt: TGTGCCAGCAGCTTAATCGCCAGGACTAACTACGAGCAGTACTTC; CDR3aa: CASSLIARTNYEQYF
d_gene: -; abundance: -; v_gene: TRBV19; j_gene: TRBJ2-5; CDR3nt: TGTGCCAGTAGCCCAGGACAGCTCCAAGAGACCCAGTACTTC; CDR3aa: CASSPGQLQETQYF
d_gene: -; abundance: -; v_gene: TRBV7-9; j_gene: TRBJ1-1; CDR3nt: TGTGCCAGCAGCCATGTTACGGAAGCTTTCTTT; CDR3aa: CASSHVTEAFF
d_gene: -; abundance: -; v_gene: TRBV5-6; j_gene: TRBJ2-7; CDR3nt: TGTGCCAGCAGCTTTTCGGGCCCCTACGAGCAGTACTTC; CDR3aa: CASSFSGPYEQYF
d_gene: TRBD2; abundance: -; v_gene: TRBV28; j_gene: TRBJ2-2; CDR3nt: TGTGCCAGCAGTCCTGACGGGCTAGCGGGAGTCTCCGGGGAGCTGTTTTTT; CDR3aa: CASSPDGLAGVSGELFF
d_gene: -; abundance: -; v_gene: TRBV7-9; j_gene: TRBJ2-7; CDR3nt: TGTGCCAGCAGCCCGGCCGTGAGCTCCTACGAGCAGTACTTC; CDR3aa: CASSPAVSSYEQYF
d_gene: TRBD1; abundance: -; v_gene: TRBV5-1; j_gene: TRBJ2-2; CDR3nt: TGCGCCAGCAGACGTATGGGGACAGCGAACACCGGGGAGCTGTTTTTT; CDR3aa: CASRRMGTANTGELFF
d_gene: TRBD1; abundance: once; v_gene: TRBV9; j_gene: TRBJ2-5; CDR3nt: TGTGCCAGCAGCGAGACAGGGTCGGTGAGGCAAGAGACCCAGTACTTC; CDR3aa: CASSETGSVRQETQYF
d_gene: TRBD1; abundance: -; v_gene: TRBV11-2; j_gene: TRBJ2-7; CDR3nt: TGTGCCAGCAGCTTTTTAAGGGACAGGGGCTTTAAGGAGTACTTC; CDR3aa: CASSFLRDRGFKEYF
d_gene: -; abundance: -; v_gene: TRBV2; j_gene: TRBJ2-7; CDR3nt: TGTGCCAGCAGTTCGGTCCGGTTGAACTCCTACGAGCAGTACTTC; CDR3aa: CASSSVRLNSYEQYF
d_gene: TRBD1; abundance: -; v_gene: TRBV15; j_gene: TRBJ1-5; CDR3nt: TGTGCCACCAGCAGAGATTTACAGGGGGTACAGCCCCAGCATTTT; CDR3aa: CATSRDLQGVQPQHF
d_gene: -; abundance: -; v_gene: TRBV18; j_gene: TRBJ2-5; CDR3nt: TGTGCCAGCTCACCATCACCCCTACGGAGGGCCCTTAGGGAGACCCAGTACTTC; CDR3aa: CASSPSPLRRALRETQYF
d_gene: TRBD2; abundance: -; v_gene: TRBV5-4; j_gene: TRBJ2-1; CDR3nt: TGTCCCGGGACTAGCCCCTACAATGAGCAGTTCTTC; CDR3aa: CPGTSPYNEQFF
d_gene: -; abundance: -; v_gene: TRBV10-3; j_gene: TRBJ1-2; CDR3nt: TGTGCCATCAGTGAAAGGGTCCTGGGAAATGGCTACACCTTC; CDR3aa: CAISERVLGNGYTF
d_gene: TRBD2; abundance: -; v_gene: TRBV5-1; j_gene: TRBJ2-7; CDR3nt: TGCGCCAGCGGTAGCGGGATTATCCACGAGCAGTACTTC; CDR3aa: CASGSGIIHEQYF
d_gene: TRBD1; abundance: -; v_gene: TRBV5-4; j_gene: TRBJ2-3; CDR3nt: TGTGCCAGCAGCGCTGGACAGGGCGGGCTCGCAGATACGCAGTATTTT; CDR3aa: CASSAGQGGLADTQYF
d_gene: -; abundance: -; v_gene: TRBV15; j_gene: TRBJ1-5; CDR3nt: TGTGCCACCAGCAGAGATCTTCGGGGTAATCAGCCCCAGCATTTT; CDR3aa: CATSRDLRGNQPQHF
d_gene: -; abundance: -; v_gene: TRBV29-1; j_gene: TRBJ2-5; CDR3nt: TGCAGCGTTCTCAGGGAGGGGGCTTGGTCCCAGTACTTC; CDR3aa: CSVLREGAWSQYF
d_gene: -; abundance: -; v_gene: TRBV6-1; j_gene: TRBJ2-1; CDR3nt: TGTGCCAGCAGTGAAGGAGTAGCGCCTAATGAGCAGTTCTTC; CDR3aa: CASSEGVAPNEQFF
d_gene: -; abundance: -; v_gene: TRBV7-9; j_gene: TRBJ1-2; CDR3nt: TGTGCCAGCAGCCCGGACAGAGTCTATGGCTACACCTTC; CDR3aa: CASSPDRVYGYTF
d_gene: -; abundance: -; v_gene: TRBV6-1; j_gene: TRBJ1-1; CDR3nt: TGTGCCAGCAGTGAAGTGAGTGGACCGGGAACGTTGAACACTGAAGCTTTCTTT; CDR3aa: CASSEVSGPGTLNTEAFF
d_gene: -; abundance: -; v_gene: TRBV6-5; j_gene: TRBJ1-2; CDR3nt: TGTGCCAGCAGTCTCCCAGGTGGGGATGGCTACACCTTC; CDR3aa: CASSLPGGDGYTF
d_gene: -; abundance: -; v_gene: TRBV6-5; j_gene: TRBJ2-2; CDR3nt: TGTGCCAGCAGTTACGACCCGAACACCGGGGAGCTGTTTTTT; CDR3aa: CASSYDPNTGELFF
d_gene: -; abundance: few; v_gene: TRBV6-5; j_gene: TRBJ2-7; CDR3nt: TGTGCCAGCAGTTATGGCCAGGGGAGCGGCGAGCAGTACTTC; CDR3aa: CASSYGQGSGEQYF
d_gene: TRBD2; abundance: -; v_gene: TRBV5-1; j_gene: TRBJ2-1; CDR3nt: TGCGCCAGCGGCTCCGGGAGCGGGAGAGGAAATGAGCAGTTCTTC; CDR3aa: CASGSGSGRGNEQFF
d_gene: -; abundance: -; v_gene: TRBV19; j_gene: TRBJ1-1; CDR3nt: TGTGCCAGTAGTATAAGGTATAACACTGAAGCTTTCTTT; CDR3aa: CASSIRYNTEAFF
d_gene: -; abundance: -; v_gene: TRBV6-1; j_gene: TRBJ1-2; CDR3nt: TGTGCCAGCAGTGAAATAGACAGAGGAGGCTACACCTTC; CDR3aa: CASSEIDRGGYTF
d_gene: -; abundance: once; v_gene: TRBV4-1; j_gene: TRBJ1-5; CDR3nt: TGCGCCAGCAGCCCGCTGGTCCTCTGGGGCCCCCAGCATTTT; CDR3aa: CASSPLVLWGPQHF
d_gene: -; abundance: -; v_gene: TRBV6-5; j_gene: TRBJ1-2; CDR3nt: TGTGCCAGCACCCCCTCAGGGGACTATGGCTACACCTTC; CDR3aa: CASTPSGDYGYTF
d_gene: TRBD1; abundance: -; v_gene: TRBV5-4; j_gene: TRBJ2-1; CDR3nt: TGTGCCAGCAGCTTCGCTTGGGACAGGGGGCTCAAGGGCCCATACAATGAGCAGTTCTTC; CDR3aa: CASSFAWDRGLKGPYNEQFF
d_gene: -; abundance: once; v_gene: TRBV29-1; j_gene: TRBJ1-1; CDR3nt: TGCAGCGTTGAGCGGGGAGGAGTGAACACTGAAGCTTTCTTT; CDR3aa: CSVERGGVNTEAFF